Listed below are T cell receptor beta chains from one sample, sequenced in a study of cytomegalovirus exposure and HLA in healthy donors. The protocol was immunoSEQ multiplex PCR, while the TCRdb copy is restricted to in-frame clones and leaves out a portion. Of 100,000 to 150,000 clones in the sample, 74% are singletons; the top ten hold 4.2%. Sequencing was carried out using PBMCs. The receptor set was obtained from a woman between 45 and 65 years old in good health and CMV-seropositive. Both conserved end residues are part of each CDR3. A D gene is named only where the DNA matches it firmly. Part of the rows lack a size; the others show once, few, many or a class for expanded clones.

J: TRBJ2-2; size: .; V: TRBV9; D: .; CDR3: CASSLRTTQNTGELFF; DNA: TGTGCCAGCAGCCTCCGTACTACCCAGAACACCGGGGAGCTGTTTTTT
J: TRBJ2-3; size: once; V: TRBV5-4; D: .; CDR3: CASSRGLTRSEIDTQYF; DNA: TGTGCCAGCAGCCGAGGGTTGACGCGTAGCGAGATAGATACGCAGTATTTT
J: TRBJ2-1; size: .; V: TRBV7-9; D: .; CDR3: CASSARSTYHNEQFF; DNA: TGTGCCAGCAGCGCACGTAGTACGTATCACAATGAGCAGTTCTTC
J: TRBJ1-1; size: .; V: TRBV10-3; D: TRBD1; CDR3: CAISSHGTGNTEAFF; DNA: TGTGCCATCAGCTCCCACGGGACAGGGAACACTGAAGCTTTCTTT
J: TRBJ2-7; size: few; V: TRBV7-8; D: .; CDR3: CASSTPGHGTAGSYEQYF; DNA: TGTGCCAGCAGCACCCCGGGACACGGGACGGCCGGCTCCTACGAGCAGTACTTC
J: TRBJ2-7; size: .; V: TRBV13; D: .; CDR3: CASSPSGNVYEQYF; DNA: TGTGCCAGCAGCCCCTCGGGTAATGTTTACGAGCAGTACTTC
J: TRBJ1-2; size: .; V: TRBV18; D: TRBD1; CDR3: CASSPGQGLHGYTF; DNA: TGTGCCAGCTCACCGGGACAGGGGTTGCATGGCTACACCTTC
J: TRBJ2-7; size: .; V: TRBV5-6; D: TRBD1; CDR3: CASSPGTGINYEQYF; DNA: TGTGCCAGCAGCCCCGGGACAGGAATTAACTACGAGCAGTACTTC
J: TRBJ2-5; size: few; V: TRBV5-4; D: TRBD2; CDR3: CASRGKAGGPEETQYF; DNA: TGTGCCAGCAGGGGGAAAGCGGGGGGGCCCGAAGAGACCCAGTACTTC
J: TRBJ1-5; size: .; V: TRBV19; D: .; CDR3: CASSIVGGRNQPQHF; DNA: TGTGCCAGTAGTATAGTGGGGGGTCGCAATCAGCCCCAGCATTTT
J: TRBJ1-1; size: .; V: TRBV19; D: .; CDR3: CATKRNTEAFF; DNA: TGTGCCACAAAGAGGAACACTGAAGCTTTCTTT
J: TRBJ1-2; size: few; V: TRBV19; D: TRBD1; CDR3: CASRTGDGYTF; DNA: TGTGCCAGTAGGACAGGGGACGGCTACACCTTC
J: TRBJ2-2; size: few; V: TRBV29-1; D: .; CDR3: CSVAPTSGELFF; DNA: TGCAGCGTTGCCCCGACAAGCGGGGAGCTGTTTTTT
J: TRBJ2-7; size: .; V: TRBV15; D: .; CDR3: CATSRDRVSYEQYF; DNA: TGTGCCACCAGCAGAGACAGGGTTTCCTACGAGCAGTACTTC
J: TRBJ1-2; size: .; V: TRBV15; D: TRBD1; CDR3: CAIKRDRGYGYTF; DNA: TGTGCCATCAAACGGGACAGAGGCTATGGCTACACCTTC
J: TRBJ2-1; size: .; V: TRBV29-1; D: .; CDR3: CSWGGYPSSYNEQFF; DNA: TGCAGCTGGGGGGGCTACCCGAGCTCCTACAATGAGCAGTTCTTC
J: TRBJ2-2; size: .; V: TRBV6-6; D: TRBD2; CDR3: CASSTSGANTGELFF; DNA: TGTGCCAGCAGCACCAGCGGGGCGAACACCGGGGAGCTGTTTTTT
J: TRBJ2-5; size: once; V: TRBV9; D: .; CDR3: CASSPTNRVGETQYF; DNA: TGTGCCAGCAGCCCGACGAACAGGGTTGGAGAGACCCAGTACTTC
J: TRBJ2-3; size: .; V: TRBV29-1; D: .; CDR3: CSVRLRDTQYF; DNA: TGCAGCGTGAGACTAAGGGATACGCAGTATTTT
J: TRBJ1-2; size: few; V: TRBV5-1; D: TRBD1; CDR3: CASSLPTGSGYGYTF; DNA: TGCGCCAGCAGCCTCCCGACAGGGAGCGGCTATGGCTACACCTTC
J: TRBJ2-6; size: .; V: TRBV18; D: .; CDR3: CASSLPTGGSGANVLTF; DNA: TGTGCCAGCTCACTGCCTACGGGCGGGTCTGGGGCCAACGTCCTGACTTTC
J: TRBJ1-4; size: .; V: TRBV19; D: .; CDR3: CASSKDSERRKLFF; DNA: TGTGCCAGTAGTAAGGACAGCGAACGGAGAAAACTGTTTTTT
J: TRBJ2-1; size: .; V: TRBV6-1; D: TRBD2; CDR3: CASRELAGHYNEQFF; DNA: TGTGCCAGCAGGGAACTAGCGGGGCATTACAATGAGCAGTTCTTC
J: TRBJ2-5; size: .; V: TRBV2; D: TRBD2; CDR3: CASPGAGAETQYF; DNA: TGTGCCAGCCCCGGAGCGGGGGCGGAGACCCAGTACTTC
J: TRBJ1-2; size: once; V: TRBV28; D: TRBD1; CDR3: CASRRDSLYGYTF; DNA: TGTGCCAGCAGGCGGGACAGCCTCTATGGCTACACCTTC
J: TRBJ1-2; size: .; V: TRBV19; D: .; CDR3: CASKRGTSSNYGYTF; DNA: TGTGCCAGTAAAAGGGGTACAAGTTCTAACTATGGCTACACCTTC
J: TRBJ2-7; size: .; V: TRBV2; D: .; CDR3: CASSEYRPYEQYF; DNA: TGTGCCAGCAGTGAGTACAGGCCCTACGAGCAGTACTTC
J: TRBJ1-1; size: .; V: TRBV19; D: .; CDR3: CAIAQGLGVNTEAFF; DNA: TGTGCCATTGCCCAGGGATTAGGTGTGAACACTGAAGCTTTCTTT
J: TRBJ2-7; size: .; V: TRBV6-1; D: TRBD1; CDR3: CAVGTGTTYEQYF; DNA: TGTGCCGTCGGGACAGGGACAACCTACGAGCAGTACTTC
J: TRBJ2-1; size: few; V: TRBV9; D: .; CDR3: CASSVGSVSAVNEQFF; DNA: TGTGCCAGCAGCGTAGGGTCAGTATCGGCGGTCAATGAGCAGTTCTTC
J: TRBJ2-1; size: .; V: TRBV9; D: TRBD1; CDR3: CASSSGTGITYNEQFF; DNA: TGTGCCAGCAGCTCCGGGACAGGGATAACCTACAATGAGCAGTTCTTC
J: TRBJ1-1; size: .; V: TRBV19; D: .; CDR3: CASSIGLQNTEAFF; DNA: TGTGCCAGTAGTATAGGACTCCAGAACACTGAAGCTTTCTTT
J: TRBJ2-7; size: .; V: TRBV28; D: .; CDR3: CASSQPFSSYEQYF; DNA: TGTGCCAGCAGCCAACCTTTTAGCTCCTACGAGCAGTACTTC
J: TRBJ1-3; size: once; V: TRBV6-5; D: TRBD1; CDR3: CASSLRGSGNTIYF; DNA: TGTGCCAGCAGCCTCAGGGGGTCCGGAAACACCATATATTTT
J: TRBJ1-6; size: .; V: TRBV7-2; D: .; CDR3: CASSPRTRNNSPLHF; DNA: TGTGCCAGCAGCCCCCGGACAAGGAATAATTCACCCCTCCACTTT
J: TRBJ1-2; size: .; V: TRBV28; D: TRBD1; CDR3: CASRYTGVAGYTF; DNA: TGTGCCAGCAGGTATACAGGGGTGGCTGGCTACACCTTC
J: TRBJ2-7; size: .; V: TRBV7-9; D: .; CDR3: CASSGITGPQTGYEQYF; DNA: TGTGCCAGCAGCGGCATAACAGGGCCTCAAACCGGTTACGAGCAGTACTTC
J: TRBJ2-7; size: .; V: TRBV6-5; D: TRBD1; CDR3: CASSRQGGSYEQYF; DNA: TGTGCCAGCAGTCGACAGGGGGGATCCTACGAGCAGTACTTC
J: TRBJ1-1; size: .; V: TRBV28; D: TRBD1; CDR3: CASRSGTGATEAFF; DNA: TGTGCCAGCAGGTCCGGGACAGGGGCCACTGAAGCTTTCTTT
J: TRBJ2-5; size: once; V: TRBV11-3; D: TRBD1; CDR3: CASSQGQGSQETQYF; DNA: TGTGCCAGCAGTCAGGGACAGGGATCGCAAGAGACCCAGTACTTC
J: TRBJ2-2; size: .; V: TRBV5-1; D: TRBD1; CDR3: CASSLHSQGAGELFF; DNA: TGCGCCAGCAGCTTACATTCACAGGGGGCCGGGGAGCTGTTTTTT
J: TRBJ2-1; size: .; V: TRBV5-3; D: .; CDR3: CARSSDCAGQGLGEQFF; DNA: TGTGCCAGAAGCTCCGACTGTGCGGGACAAGGACTAGGTGAGCAGTTCTTC
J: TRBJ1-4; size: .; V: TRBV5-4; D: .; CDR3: CASSPAQGLLFF; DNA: TGTGCCAGCAGCCCCGCCCAGGGCTTACTGTTTTTT
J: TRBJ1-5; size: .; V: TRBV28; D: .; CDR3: CASSPIRLDRKNQPQHF; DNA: TGTGCCAGCAGCCCAATTAGGTTGGACAGAAAAAATCAGCCCCAGCATTTT
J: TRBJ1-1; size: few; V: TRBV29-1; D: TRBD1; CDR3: CSVEDGYRGAFF; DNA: TGCAGCGTTGAAGATGGCTACAGGGGAGCTTTCTTT
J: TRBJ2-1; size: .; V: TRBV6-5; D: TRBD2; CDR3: CASILSGGANEQFF; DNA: TGTGCCAGCATTCTTAGCGGGGGGGCCAATGAGCAGTTCTTC
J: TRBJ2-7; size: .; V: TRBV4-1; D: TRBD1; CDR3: CASSLTGGSEQYF; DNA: TGCGCCAGCAGCCTCACAGGGGGTAGCGAGCAGTACTTC
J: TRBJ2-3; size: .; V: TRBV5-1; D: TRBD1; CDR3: CASSITGGNTDTQYF; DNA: TGTGCCAGCAGCATAACAGGGGGGAACACAGATACGCAGTATTTT
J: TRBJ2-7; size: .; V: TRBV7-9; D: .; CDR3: CASSSGGGLSYEQYF; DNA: TGTGCCAGCAGCTCGGGCGGGGGCCTCTCCTACGAGCAGTACTTC
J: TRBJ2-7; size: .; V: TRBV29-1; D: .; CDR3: CSVEEWRKGVNGTYEQYF; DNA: TGCAGCGTTGAAGAATGGAGGAAGGGGGTTAATGGGACCTACGAGCAGTACTTC
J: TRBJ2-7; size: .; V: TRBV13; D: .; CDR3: CASSQATSSYEQYF; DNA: TGTGCCAGCAGCCAAGCGACCAGCTCCTACGAGCAGTACTTC
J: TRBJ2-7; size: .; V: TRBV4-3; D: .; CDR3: CASSQESANYEQYF; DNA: TGCGCCAGCAGCCAAGAGTCAGCGAACTACGAGCAGTACTTC
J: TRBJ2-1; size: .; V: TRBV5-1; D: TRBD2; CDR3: CASSSTSGGVGNEQFF; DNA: TGCGCCAGCAGCTCGACGAGCGGGGGGGTGGGCAATGAGCAGTTCTTC
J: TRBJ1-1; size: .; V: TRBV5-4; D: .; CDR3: CASSLVYTGQTEAFF; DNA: TGTGCCAGCAGCTTGGTATACACAGGACAAACTGAAGCTTTCTTT
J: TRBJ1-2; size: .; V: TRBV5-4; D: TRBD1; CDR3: CASSIPGQAQIYTF; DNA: TGTGCCAGCAGCATCCCAGGACAGGCCCAAATCTACACCTTC
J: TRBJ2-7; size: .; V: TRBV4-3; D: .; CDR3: CASSQDLGLNYEQYF; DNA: TGCGCCAGCAGCCAAGATTTGGGACTTAACTACGAGCAGTACTTC
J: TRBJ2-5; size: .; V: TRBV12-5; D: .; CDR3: CASRGFQETQYF; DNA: TGTGCTAGCCGAGGATTCCAAGAGACCCAGTACTTC
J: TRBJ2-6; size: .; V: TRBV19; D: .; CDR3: CASSSRSSGANVLTF; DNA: TGTGCCAGTAGTAGTAGGAGCTCTGGGGCCAACGTCCTGACTTTC
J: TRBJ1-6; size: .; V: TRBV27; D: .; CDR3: CASSRQPRSPLHF; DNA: TGTGCCAGCAGTCGGCAACCGCGGTCACCCCTCCACTTT